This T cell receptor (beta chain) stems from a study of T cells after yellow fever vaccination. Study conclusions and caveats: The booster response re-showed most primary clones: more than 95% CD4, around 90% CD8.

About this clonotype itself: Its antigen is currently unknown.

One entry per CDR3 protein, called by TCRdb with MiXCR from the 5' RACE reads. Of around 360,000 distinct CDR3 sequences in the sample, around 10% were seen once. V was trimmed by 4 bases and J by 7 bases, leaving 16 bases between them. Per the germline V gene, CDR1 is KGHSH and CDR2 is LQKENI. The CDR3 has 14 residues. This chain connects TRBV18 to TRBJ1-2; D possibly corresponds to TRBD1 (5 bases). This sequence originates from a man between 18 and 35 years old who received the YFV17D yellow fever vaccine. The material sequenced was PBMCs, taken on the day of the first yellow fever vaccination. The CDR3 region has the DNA TGTGCCAGCTCACGGGGGATGCAGGAGCTTGGCTACACCTTC. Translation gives CASSRGMQELGYTF.